This TCR beta chain comes out of a study of CD8 T cells in Susac syndrome. Random hexamers served to reverse transcribe about 0.45 to 1 ug RNA. One entry per CDR3 protein results from TCRdb running MiXCR on the immunoSEQ multiplex PCR reads. This sample has 250,000 to 300,000 distinct CDR3 sequences, with 70% to 90% found just once. This TCR derives from a human donor with multiple sclerosis. Sequencing used CD8+ T cells from PBMCs.

The CDR3 is CASSSSGGRIYNEQFF. The CDR3 nucleotides read TGTGCCAGCAGCTCCTCCGGCGGGAGGATTTACAATGAGCAGTTCTTC. This chain connects TRBV11-2 to TRBJ2-1; 8 bases match TRBD2. Germline lookup yields CDR1 SGHAT and CDR2 FQNNGV. Losses at the gene ends were 4 bases for V and 4 bases for J; bases not matched to a gene: 9. There are 16 residues in the CDR3.